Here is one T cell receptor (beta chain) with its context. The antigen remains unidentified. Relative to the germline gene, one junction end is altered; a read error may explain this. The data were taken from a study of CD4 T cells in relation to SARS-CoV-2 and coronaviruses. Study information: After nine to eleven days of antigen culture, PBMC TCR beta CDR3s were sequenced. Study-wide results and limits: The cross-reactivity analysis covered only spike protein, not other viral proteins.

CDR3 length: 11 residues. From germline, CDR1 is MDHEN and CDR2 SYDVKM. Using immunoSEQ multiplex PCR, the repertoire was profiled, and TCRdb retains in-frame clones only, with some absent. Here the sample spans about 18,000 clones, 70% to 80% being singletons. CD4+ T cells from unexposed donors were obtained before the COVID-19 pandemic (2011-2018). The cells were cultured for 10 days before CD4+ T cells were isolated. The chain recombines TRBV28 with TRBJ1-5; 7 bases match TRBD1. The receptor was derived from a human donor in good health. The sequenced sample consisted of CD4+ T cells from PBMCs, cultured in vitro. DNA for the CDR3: TGTGCCAGCAGTTCCCGACAGGGAGGGGATTTT. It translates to CASSSRQGGDF.